This entry is about one T cell receptor beta chain. The antigen is undetermined. One entry per CDR3 protein results from TCRdb running MiXCR on the 5' RACE reads. The data show around 340,000 distinct CDR3 sequences, more than 20% seen once. The data were obtained in a study of T-cell memory formation after mild COVID-19. Background on the study: The study found TCR clusters largely donor specific.

The study, taken as a whole, reports: For contracting clones, CD4+ ones sat mainly in CM and EM, CD8+ in EMRA. Among clones peaking at day 37 in the second wave, SARS-CoV-2 specificity remained unconfirmed. Day 15 to 85 contractors were CD4/CD8 balanced; later expanders leaned CD4+.

Deletions cut 0 bases from V and 5 bases from J, with 9 bases between. The CDR3 consists of 14 residues. CDR1 is SGDLS and CDR2 is YYNGEE in the germline V gene. V and J are TRBV9 and TRBJ2-1, with D unclear. The sequence derives from an adult woman who had mild COVID-19 (a few samples of this study predate the infection). Cell type and time point are not known. Sample: PBMCs or a T cell subset sorted from them (not recorded which). CDR3 coding DNA: TGTGCCAGCAGCGTAGCTACTGGCCACAATGAGCAGTTCTTC. This gives the protein CASSVATGHNEQFF.